The rows below give T cell receptor beta chains drawn from one sample of a study of T cells after yellow fever vaccination. Each CDR3 protein gets one entry after TCRdb re-called the 5' RACE reads with MiXCR. The sample lists about 68,000 distinct CDR3 sequences; about 6% were seen once. The material sequenced was CD8+ T cells sorted from PBMCs, taken about 41 days after the first yellow fever vaccination. The receptors stem from a man between 18 and 29 years old who received the YFV17D yellow fever vaccine. CDR3s include the opening cysteine and the closing phenylalanine or tryptophan. D genes are given only for firm matches. The size field is filled for only some rows; it gives once, few, many or a size class.

>TRBV27|-|TRBJ2-3|14|-
CASSVRDSTDTQYF
TGTGCCAGCAGTGTCCGGGACAGCACAGATACGCAGTATTTT
>TRBV3-1|many|TRBJ1-1|14|-
CASSQNRAGVEAFF
TGTGCCAGCAGCCAAAACAGGGCCGGAGTTGAAGCTTTCTTT
>TRBV29-1|few|TRBJ2-7|11|-
CSVVERYEQYF
TGCAGCGTTGTTGAACGTTACGAGCAGTACTTC
>TRBV6-1|many|TRBJ2-1|16|TRBD2
CASKERGGATYNEQFF
TGTGCCAGCAAGGAGCGGGGGGGGGCCACCTACAATGAGCAGTTCTTC
>TRBV15|many|TRBJ2-7|14|-
CATSLGDTSYEQYF
TGTGCCACCAGCCTGGGGGACACATCCTACGAGCAGTACTTC
>TRBV7-2|many|TRBJ2-3|15|-
CASSPRVSSTDTQYF
TGTGCCAGCAGCCCTAGAGTGTCTAGCACAGATACGCAGTATTTT
>TRBV7-2|-|TRBJ2-7|11|-
CASSPSYEQYF
TGTGCCAGCAGCCCTAGCTACGAGCAGTACTTC
>TRBV2|many|TRBJ2-2|12|TRBD1
CARQGVNGELFF
TGTGCCCGACAGGGGGTTAACGGGGAGCTGTTTTTT
>TRBV9|many|TRBJ2-1|11|-
CASSEGGLPFF
TGTGCCAGCAGTGAAGGAGGGCTCCCGTTCTTC
>TRBV19|-|TRBJ1-2|13|-
CASSRDKPSGYTF
TGTGCCAGTAGCCGGGACAAACCATCTGGCTACACCTTC
>TRBV21-1|many|TRBJ2-1|19|-
CASSKAGTISPLVAHEQFF
TGTGCCAGCAGCAAAGCCGGGACTATATCTCCCCTAGTCGCTCATGAGCAGTTCTTC
>TRBV7-9|-|TRBJ1-1|16|-
CASSLASGGRNTEAFF
TGTGCCAGCAGCTTAGCAAGTGGCGGAAGGAACACTGAAGCTTTCTTT
>TRBV7-9|many|TRBJ2-1|17|TRBD2
CASSSPMGSGEDNEQFF
TGTGCCAGCAGCTCCCCGATGGGTAGCGGGGAGGACAATGAGCAGTTCTTC
>TRBV29-1|many|TRBJ2-3|11|-
CAGFDTDTQYF
TGCGCGGGATTTGACACAGATACGCAGTATTTT
>TRBV9|many|TRBJ1-2|15|-
CASSVGGPIEGGYTF
TGTGCCAGCAGCGTAGGGGGTCCGATCGAGGGTGGCTACACCTTC
>TRBV4-3|many|TRBJ2-5|16|TRBD2
CASSQDESGSQETQYF
TGCGCCAGCAGCCAAGATGAGAGCGGGAGCCAAGAGACCCAGTACTTC
>TRBV4-1|few|TRBJ2-5|15|-
CASSQRTQGGQTQYF
TGCGCCAGCAGCCAACGAACTCAGGGAGGTCAGACCCAGTACTTC
>TRBV12-5|few|TRBJ2-2|13|-
CASGLRLAGELFF
TGTGCTAGTGGTCTCCGACTAGCCGGGGAGCTGTTTTTT
>TRBV27|many|TRBJ2-1|14|TRBD2
CASSHGTSADEQFF
TGTGCCAGCAGTCACGGGACTAGTGCGGATGAGCAGTTCTTC
>TRBV6-5|few|TRBJ2-3|15|-
CASSWRDRFTDTQYF
TGTGCCAGCAGTTGGAGGGACAGATTCACAGATACGCAGTATTTT
>TRBV2|many|TRBJ1-1|15|TRBD1
CATVTGVGAYTEAFF
TGTGCCACCGTAACAGGGGTGGGGGCTTACACTGAAGCTTTCTTT
>TRBV12-3/TRBV12-4|few|TRBJ1-2|18|-
CARSLWSRIGRVSDGYTF
TGTGCCCGCAGTTTGTGGAGCCGCATAGGGAGGGTCTCGGATGGCTACACCTTC
>TRBV10-2|many|TRBJ2-3|15|-
CASSFNYGGTDTQYF
TGCGCCAGCAGTTTTAATTATGGTGGCACAGATACGCAGTATTTT
>TRBV25-1|few|TRBJ2-7|11|-
CASSGSYEQYF
TGTGCCAGCAGTGGAAGCTACGAGCAGTACTTC
>TRBV7-9|few|TRBJ2-5|14|-
CASSLEQEGGAQYF
TGTGCCAGCAGCTTGGAACAAGAGGGGGGCGCCCAGTACTTC
>TRBV5-1|few|TRBJ2-1|15|TRBD2
CASSLGLAVYNEQFF
TGCGCCAGCAGCTTGGGACTAGCGGTATACAATGAGCAGTTCTTC
>TRBV29-1|many|TRBJ2-5|12|-
CSVEGSQETQYF
TGCAGCGTTGAAGGCTCCCAAGAGACCCAGTACTTC
>TRBV5-1|many|TRBJ2-7|14|TRBD1
CASSFGTGSYEQYF
TGCGCCAGCAGCTTCGGGACAGGCTCCTACGAGCAGTACTTC
>TRBV7-9|few|TRBJ2-3|16|TRBD2
CASSLALAGRTDTQYF
TGTGCCAGCAGCTTAGCACTAGCGGGACGCACAGATACGCAGTATTTT